Given below is one TCR beta chain in context. This clone was observed a single time. Its binding antigen is unknown. No base qualities exist here, and no much larger clone lies one base off it. Whole blood was collected in K2EDTA tubes by collaborating institutions according to the institutions' own protocols. For TCRbeta analysis, collaborators shipped samples in one of three forms: frozen whole blood, isolated PBMCs, or DNA extracted from either of those sample types. TCRbeta CDR3 regions were amplified from genomic DNA using the immunoSEQ Assay, a bias-controlled multiplex PCR. The original pipeline was this. Nucleated cell counts per sample were estimated from amplification of reference gene primers within the assay. Sequence reads were collapsed and filtered to measure the absolute abundance of every unique TCRbeta CDR3 rearrangement. For each sample, productive Simpson clonality was calculated as the square root of Simpson's diversity index over productive rearrangements. TCRdb obtained this table from immuneACCESS and retained in-frame rearrangements with V and J assigned. These tables miss some clones; where compared with another copy, unresolved V genes account for less than half of the shortfall, and the remainder is unexplained. That table is the source of V, J and clone size, and D and trimming were worked out from the DNA. Within this sample are 99,000 or so clones, with about three quarters of them counted one time only. The ten top clones hold roughly 19% of the sample.

This sample is part of a study of blood T cell repertoires in COVID-19 (TCRdb year 2020). Broadly, across the study: Collaborator samples came from the United States, Italy and Spain and covered acute and convalescent phases of COVID-19. The material from the prospective study consisted of cDNA or gDNA derived from T cells, B-cell-depleted T cells, or PBMCs. HLA class I and class II types, where available, came from metadata supplied by the sample provider rather than from assay-based typing. Samples were obtained from the ongoing ImmuneRACE study (first 160 participants) and from over 1,000 subjects provided by 6 global collaborators. Nearly every sample came with metadata listing a de-identified subject ID, COVID-19 status, age in years and sex. The dataset comprised deeply sampled blood TCRbeta repertoires from subjects exposed to, actively infected with, or recovered from COVID-19. A freely available public database, intended as a resource for researchers studying the immune response to SARS-CoV-2, is where the repertoires were released. The investigation overall reported the following: The quantity of clinical and demographic metadata differed by source and by participant and was supplied without curation.

Including cysteine and phenylalanine, the CDR3 has 15 amino acids. The retained sequence is limited to the CDR3, 45 bases, with the frame set at the first base. The junction carries 13 bases between V and J, which are trimmed by 5 bases and 1 base respectively. From the germline V gene (reference sequence), CDR1 is PRHDT and CDR2 is FYEKMQ. The chain couples TRBV13 to TRBJ2-3; tentative D gene TRBD2, with 6 bases matching. This receptor was obtained from a woman aged 70-85 years with acute or convalescent COVID-19. The sample taken for sequencing was peripheral blood. The CDR3 has the sequence CASSPGVAGTDTQYF. In nucleotide form, the sequence is TGTGCCAGCAGCCCGGGGGTTGCTGGCACAGATACGCAGTATTTT.